This entry concerns a single TCR beta chain. The table lists this clone with a few counts. The antigen this receptor binds is unknown. No base quality information exists; no much larger clone differs at one position. The donors were healthy, HIV-negative adults with no recently reported acute infections or vaccinations. Every donor was a Caucasian adult living in Nashville, Tennessee, USA. CD4+ T cells were enriched by magnetic negative selection; naive cells were then positively selected on CD45RA, and the negative fraction formed the memory subset. Blood was collected by leukapheresis, and PBMCs were isolated by Ficoll-Histopaque density gradient centrifugation and then cryopreserved in liquid nitrogen vapor phase. Purity and quantity of every magnetically sorted T cell population were checked by analytical flow cytometry. From each sorted fraction, genomic DNA was isolated and quantified by UV absorbance on a Nanodrop 2000c.

V was cut back by 7 bases and J by 7 bases, leaving a gap of 13 bases between them. The CDR3, from cysteine to phenylalanine, totals 13 residues. Here the CDR3 DNA is all that survives: 39 bases in frame from base 1. The germline V gene (reference sequence) sets CDR1 to LNHDA and CDR2 to SQIVND. This entry is derived from a study of shared clonotypes between healthy human individuals (dated by TCRdb to about 2020). Some background on the complete study: A couple of women and a few men aged 18 to 49 years were included in the cohort. Per donor, three plates each were used for CD4 naive and CD4 memory, two for CD8 naive, and one for CD8 memory. To estimate repertoire size and how much clonotype sharing occurs between individuals, the study deeply sequenced the blood TCR repertoires of 4 to 6 healthy adults. To increase sequencing depth and limit assay-specific biases, TCR repertoire library preparation and sequencing were carried out by different laboratories using diverse techniques. Between about 0.8 and 9 billion PBMCs per donor were obtained by leukapheresis. The investigation overall reported the following: Incomplete sequencing was indicated by rarefaction of sorted-subset datasets, despite the large sequencing depth. Larger estimated clonotype richness was generally found for naive subsets than for memory subsets. Clonotypes shared by all four sorted-subset donors showed higher generation probabilities than non-shared clonotypes. Sampling was restricted to blood, and TCR repertoires in tissue are likely to differ from TCR repertoires in blood. About 5% of naive CD4, around 3.5% of naive CD8, 2% to 2.5% of memory CD4, and less than 0.45% of memory CD8 clonotypes were shared across several donors. The genetic and exposure-history diversity represented was limited by the small number of donors. Pairwise subsampling led to the expectation that sequencing depth would affect the degree of clonotype sharing among donors.

Using the deep immunoSEQ assay, TCR CDR3 regions were amplified from genomic DNA by multiplex PCR. Genomic DNA extracted from each cell subset was distributed evenly over all wells of several immunoSEQ 96-well plates, and each plate served as one replicate. For sorted subsets, approximately 190 ng of genomic DNA, equivalent to roughly 33,000 T cell genomes, went into each replicate PCR. The purified libraries were quantified using a Qubit 3.0 fluorometer, sized with a Bioanalyzer 2100, and then quantified again using the KAPA Library Quantification kit. Each immunoSEQ 96-well plate was sequenced on its own single-read 150-cycle Illumina NextSeq 550 flow cell. The paper's processing steps were these. Because the immunoSEQ output held only junctional sequences and lacked quality scores, the filtering could not match the filtering applied to full-length reads. To assign V/J genes and CDR3, sequences were annotated against IMGT germline references using PyIR, a Python wrapper for IgBLAST v1.9. Reads were filtered out if the reads had weak V/J assignments (E-value above 1e-6), no CDR3, stop codons, out-of-frame junctions, or ambiguous translated residues. A V3J clonotype was defined by an identical inferred V gene, J gene, and CDR3 amino acid sequence. Percentage overlap between repertoires was computed as shared unique clonotypes divided by the size of the smaller repertoire. Richness of each repertoire was evaluated using RTK rarefaction, the Chao1 estimator, and Recon v2.1 estimates of unobserved clonotypes. For all TCRbeta clonotypes obtained by the gDNA method from a handful of donors, generation probabilities were computed with OLGA. The source is immuneACCESS, and TCRdb retained only in-frame sequences with V and J called. Part of the clones is not carried over; for the studies checked, unresolved V genes explain less than half of this, and the remainder is unexplained. V, J and clone size derive from that table, while D and trimming were established from the DNA sequence. The table for this sample lists around 1 million clones; approximately 80% of them were counted only once. The ten biggest clones cover 1.5% of the sample.

This receptor was taken from a young man in good health. Input material: memory CD4+ T cells sorted from blood. This sample's cell subset or site label indicates: CD45RA-negative fraction. The chain joins TRBV19 to TRBJ1-4; there is no confident call for the D gene. The CDR3 sequence is CASMYGAGEKLFF. The nucleotide sequence is TGTGCCAGTATGTACGGCGCGGGTGAAAAACTGTTTTTT. The CDR3, completed at both ends by the reference TRBV19 and TRBJ1-4 genes, gives the full variable domain DGGITQSPKYLFRKEGQNVTLSCEQNLNHDAMYWYRQDPGQGLRLIYYSQIVNDFQKGDIAEGYSVSREKKESFPLTVTSAQKNPTAFYLCASMYGAGEKLFFGSGTQLSVL.